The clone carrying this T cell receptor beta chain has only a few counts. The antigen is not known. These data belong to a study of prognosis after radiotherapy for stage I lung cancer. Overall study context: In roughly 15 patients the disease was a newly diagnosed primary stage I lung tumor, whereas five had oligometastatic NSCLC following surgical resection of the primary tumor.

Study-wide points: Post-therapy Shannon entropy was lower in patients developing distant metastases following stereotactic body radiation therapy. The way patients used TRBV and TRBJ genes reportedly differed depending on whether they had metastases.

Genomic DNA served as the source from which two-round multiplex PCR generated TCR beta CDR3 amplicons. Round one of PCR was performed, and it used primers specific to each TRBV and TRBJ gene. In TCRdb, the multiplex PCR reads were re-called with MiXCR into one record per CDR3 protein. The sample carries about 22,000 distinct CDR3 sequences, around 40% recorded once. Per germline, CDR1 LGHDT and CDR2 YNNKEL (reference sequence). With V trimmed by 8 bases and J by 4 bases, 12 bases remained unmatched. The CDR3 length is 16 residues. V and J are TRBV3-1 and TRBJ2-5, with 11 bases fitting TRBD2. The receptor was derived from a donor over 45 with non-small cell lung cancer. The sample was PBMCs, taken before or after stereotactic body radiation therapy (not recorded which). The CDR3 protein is CASGATSGSIGETQYF. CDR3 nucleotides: TGTGCCAGCGGAGCCACTAGCGGGAGTATTGGAGAGACCCAGTACTTC.